Presented here are 24 T cell receptor beta chains from one specimen sequenced in a study of CD4 T cells in relation to SARS-CoV-2 and coronaviruses. Repertoires were generated with immunoSEQ multiplex PCR, while TCRdb's copy carries only in-frame clones and drops some. Here the sample spans roughly 31,000 clones, around 72% being singletons. No cognate antigen is known for these TCRs. Before the COVID-19 pandemic, during about 2011-2019, CD4+ T cells were taken from unexposed donors. Isolation of CD4+ T cells took place after less than 11 days in culture. The sample taken for sequencing was CD4+ T cells from PBMCs, cultured in vitro. The receptors shown here come from a human donor in good health.

The chain uses TRBV19 and TRBJ1-1; D remains unclear. V was cut by 5 bases and J by 10 bases, with 8 bases left in between. The CDR3 is made up of 10 amino acids. CDR1 is LNHDA, CDR2 SQIVND, per germline (reference sequence). The CDR3 nucleotides read TGTGCCAGTAGTCTCATGATAGCTTTCTTT. Encoded protein: CASSLMIAFF.

The rearrangement joins TRBV11-2 to TRBJ2-1, with a tentative D call TRBD1 (5 bases). V dropped 5 bases and J dropped 8 bases, with 19 bases sitting between them. The CDR3 length is 15 residues. CDR1 and CDR2 (germline): SGHAT, FQNNGV. Here the CDR3 DNA reads TGTGCCAGCAGCCCAGGGCTAGGGGCCACCCATGAGCAGTTCTTC. Amino acid sequence: CASSPGLGATHEQFF. Together with reference TRBV11-2 and TRBJ2-1, the CDR3 gives the full variable domain: EAGVAQSPRYKIIEKRQSVAFWCNPISGHATLYWYQQILGQGPKLLIQFQNNGVVDDSQLPKDRFSAERLKGVDSTLKIQPAKLEDSAVYLCASSPGLGATHEQFFGPGTRLTVL.

The CDR3 DNA is TGTGCCAGCAGTAAAAGACCTCCGGGACTCGGCACAGATACGCAGTATTTT. It is translated as CASSKRPPGLGTDTQYF. The chain uses TRBV6-2 or TRBV6-3 and TRBJ2-3; weak D call: TRBD2 (6 bases). Germline V gene lookup returns CDR1 MNHEY and CDR2 SVGEGT. This CDR3 comprises 17 residues. V shed 5 bases and J shed 1 base, with 19 bases lying between them.

The J gene is TRBJ2-2, the V gene TRBV7-9; D tentatively fits TRBD1 or TRBD2 (5 bases each). V gave up 8 bases and J gave up 7 bases, with 26 bases separating them. Germline V gives CDR1 SEHNR, CDR2 FQNEAQ (reference sequence). The CDR3 is made up of 17 amino acids. The CDR3 spells CASDQTGTPLVGGELFF. The CDR3, as DNA: TGTGCCAGCGACCAGACGGGGACCCCCTTGGTGGGCGGGGAGCTGTTTTTT.

The rearrangement joins TRBV30 to TRBJ1-2; tentatively, D is TRBD1 (6 bases). V shed 8 bases and J shed 1 base, with 20 bases lying between them. This CDR3 is built from 15 residues. In germline, CDR1 is GTSNPN, CDR2 SVGIG (reference sequence). The CDR3 region is CASQRQDSRNYGYTF. As DNA, the CDR3 is TGTGCCAGCCAGCGTCAGGACAGCCGTAACTATGGCTACACCTTC.

This chain connects TRBV7-8 to TRBJ2-5; D gene ambiguous. The CDR3 sequence is 13 residues long. Trimming took 0 bases from V and 7 from J, leaving 9 bases between them. Germline loops: CDR1 SGHVS, CDR2 FQNEAQ. CDR3 DNA: TGTGCCAGCAGCTTAGCGCTGTCGGGGACCCAGTACTTC. Residues: CASSLALSGTQYF.

This clone was detected only a few times. V gene TRBV4-1 combines with J gene TRBJ1-5; possible D gene TRBD1, 5 bases. The germline CDR1 and CDR2 sequences are MGHRA and YSYEKL. The V end was cut by 4 bases, the J end by 1 base, with 14 bases between. This CDR3 spans 16 amino acids. The CDR3 is CASSPIGAVSNQPQHF. The CDR3, as DNA: TGCGCCAGCAGCCCCATAGGGGCGGTCAGCAATCAGCCCCAGCATTTT.

This clone was recorded once. The chain carries TRBV14 and TRBJ2-5; the D is unclear. The germline CDR1 and CDR2 sequences are SGHDN and FVKESK. The V and J ends lost 3 bases and 7 bases respectively, with 18 bases between them. This CDR3 is built from 15 residues. The CDR3 coding sequence is TGTGCCAGCAGCCACGGCCGGACCCCTAAAGGGACCCAGTACTTC. Protein sequence: CASSHGRTPKGTQYF.

The rearrangement links TRBV11-3 to TRBJ1-4, with D unresolved. Trimming cost V 10 bases and J 7 bases, with 22 bases left between them. Germline V gene sequence: CDR1 SGHNT, CDR2 YENEEA. This CDR3 has 15 amino acids. In nucleotides, the CDR3 is TGTGCCAATCGGTGGACTCTTGGGGAGGGTGAAAAACTGTTTTTT. This gives the protein CANRWTLGEGEKLFF.

In DNA form, the CDR3 reads TGCGCCAGCAAGATGGACCCCCAGAGCTCCTACGAGCAGTACTTC. It encodes CASKMDPQSSYEQYF. This chain links TRBV5-1 with TRBJ2-7, with D hard to call. Deletions cut 6 bases from V and 0 bases from J, with 16 bases between. CDR1 and CDR2 (germline): SGHRS, YFSETQ. This CDR3 has 15 residues.

The chain has TRBV19 and TRBJ1-5; D gene unclear. V lost 8 bases and J 2 bases, leaving 13 bases between the germline ends. Germline CDR1 and CDR2: LNHDA and SQIVND (reference sequence). This CDR3 has 14 amino acids. CDR3 protein: CASHPQRGNQPQHF. The CDR3 DNA reads as TGTGCCAGTCACCCCCAGAGGGGCAATCAGCCCCAGCATTTT.

V gene TRBV5-1 combines with J gene TRBJ2-2; D is possibly TRBD1 (7 bases). Trimming shortened V by 7 bases and J by 5 bases, and 27 bases separated the two germline ends. The CDR3 length is 18 residues. The germline V gene encodes CDR1 SGHRS and CDR2 YFSETQ. For the CDR3, the DNA is TGCGCCAGCCAGTCCGGAGGAGTCGCGTCAGGGGGGACCGGGGAGCTGTTTTTT. Its translation is CASQSGGVASGGTGELFF. Drawing the rest from reference TRBV5-1 and TRBJ2-2, the complete variable domain is KAGVTQTPRYLIKTRGQQVTLSCSPISGHRSVSWYQQTPGQGLQFLFEYFSETQRNKGNFPGRFSGRQFSNSRSEMNVSTLELGDSALYLCASQSGGVASGGTGELFFGEGSRLTVL.

The chain recombines TRBV6-5 with TRBJ1-1, with 7 bases identical to TRBD1. CDR1 is MNHEY and CDR2 is SVGAGI in the germline V gene. V trimming: 0 bases; J trimming: 4 bases; junction bases outside the gene matches: 5. There are 15 residues in the CDR3. The CDR3 nucleotides read TGTGCCAGCAGTTACTCTTTTTCAGGGGGCACTGAAGCTTTCTTT. This gives the protein CASSYSFSGGTEAFF.

This chain joins TRBV2 and TRBJ2-7; 14 bases are a match to TRBD2. The V and J ends lost 6 bases and 4 bases, in that order; junction bases with no gene match: 5. CDR1 and CDR2 (germline): SNHLY, FYNNEI. The CDR3 length is 15 residues. CDR3 in DNA: TGTGCCAGCAGAAGACTAGCGGGAGGGGTATACGAGCAGTACTTC. This gives the protein CASRRLAGGVYEQYF.

This clone was counted a single time. V gene TRBV19 combines with J gene TRBJ1-4; no definite D call. V lost 3 bases and J 7 bases, leaving 12 bases between the germline ends. Germline V gene lookup returns CDR1 LNHDA and CDR2 SQIVND (reference sequence). The CDR3 has 14 amino acids. In DNA, the CDR3 is TGTGCCAGTAGTATCGGGGAATCGGGTGAAAAACTGTTTTTT. It is translated as CASSIGESGEKLFF. The whole variable domain, remainder taken from reference TRBV19 and TRBJ1-4, is DGGITQSPKYLFRKEGQNVTLSCEQNLNHDAMYWYRQDPGQGLRLIYYSQIVNDFQKGDIAEGYSVSREKKESFPLTVTSAQKNPTAFYLCASSIGESGEKLFFGSGTQLSVL.

The DNA of the CDR3 is TGCAGTGCTAGGGCCAACTACGAGCAGTACTTC. It translates to CSARANYEQYF. The gene calls are TRBV20-1 and TRBJ2-7; D is undetermined. Germline CDR1 reads DFQATT; CDR2 reads SNEGSKA (reference sequence). V shed 3 bases and J shed 3 bases, with 6 bases lying between them. This CDR3 is built from 11 residues.

This chain uses TRBV11-2 with TRBJ1-6; 9 bases are shared with TRBD1. V lost 1 base and J lost 6; bases outside the gene matches: 1. The germline gives CDR1 SGHAT, CDR2 FQNNGV. The CDR3 length is 15 residues. The CDR3 coding sequence is TGTGCCAGCAGCTTAGGGGACAGGGTTAATTCACCCCTCCACTTT. Protein product: CASSLGDRVNSPLHF.

This clone was detected only once. The CDR3 DNA reads TGTGCCAGCAGCGTAGCAGGGACCAATCAGCCCCAGCATTTT. Protein sequence: CASSVAGTNQPQHF. The rearrangement joins TRBV9 to TRBJ1-5; the D gene is possibly TRBD1 (5 bases). Germline V gives CDR1 SGDLS, CDR2 YYNGEE. The CDR3 is 14 amino acids. V lost 0 bases and J lost 3, with 7 bases in between.

The chain combines TRBV12-3 or TRBV12-4 with TRBJ1-5, with unresolved D. CDR3 size: 13 residues. V lost 7 bases, J lost 4 bases, and 11 bases lay in between. The CDR3 spells CASTSGTNQPQHF. As DNA, the CDR3 is TGTGCCAGCACCTCGGGCACTAATCAGCCCCAGCATTTT.

This clone was picked up one time. V is TRBV7-3 and J is TRBJ1-4; D not resolved. V lost 2 bases, J lost 3 bases, and 4 bases lay in between. Germline V CDR1 and CDR2: SGHTA, FQGTGA. This CDR3 spans 13 amino acids. The CDR3, as DNA: TGTGCCAGCAGCTTATCTCCTAATGAAAAACTGTTTTTT. This encodes CASSLSPNEKLFF.

The CDR3 DNA reads TGCGCCAGCAGCCAAGATTACCCAGGAAGGTACAATGAGCAGTTCTTC. It is translated as CASSQDYPGRYNEQFF. The V and J genes are TRBV4-1 and TRBJ2-1; D call uncertain. Germline loops: CDR1 MGHRA, CDR2 YSYEKL. V dropped 0 bases and J dropped 4 bases, with 13 bases sitting between them. The CDR3 extends over 16 amino acids.

This sequence joins TRBV11-2 and TRBJ2-1, with 11 bases matching TRBD2. The CDR3 loop spans 15 amino acids. V was pared by 5 bases and J by 3 bases, with 3 bases of the junction left unmatched. The germline V gene has CDR1 SGHAT and CDR2 FQNNGV. The CDR3 region has the DNA TGTGCCAGCAGCCCCGGGACTAGCGGCTACAATGAGCAGTTCTTC. It is translated as CASSPGTSGYNEQFF.

The chain has TRBV30 and TRBJ2-7; no firm D call. Per the germline V gene, CDR1 is GTSNPN and CDR2 is SVGIG (reference sequence). The CDR3 covers 13 residues. The germline V and J ends were trimmed by 2 bases and 4 bases, with 12 bases remaining between them. In nucleotides, the CDR3 is TGTGCCTGGAGTCGAATAGGTGGGTACGAGCAGTACTTC. Translation gives CAWSRIGGYEQYF.

This clone was picked up a small number of times. The V and J genes are TRBV19 and TRBJ1-2; 8 positions agree with TRBD1. Germline CDR1 reads LNHDA; CDR2 reads SQIVND (reference sequence). The CDR3 runs 13 residues. With 5 bases clipped from V and 5 bases from J, the junction kept 4 bases outside the gene matches. The CDR3 sequence: CASSEDREYGYTF. The CDR3 DNA follows: TGTGCCAGTAGTGAGGACAGGGAGTATGGCTACACCTTC. Full variable domain (outside the CDR3, taken from reference TRBV19 and TRBJ1-2): DGGITQSPKYLFRKEGQNVTLSCEQNLNHDAMYWYRQDPGQGLRLIYYSQIVNDFQKGDIAEGYSVSREKKESFPLTVTSAQKNPTAFYLCASSEDREYGYTFGSGTRLTVV.